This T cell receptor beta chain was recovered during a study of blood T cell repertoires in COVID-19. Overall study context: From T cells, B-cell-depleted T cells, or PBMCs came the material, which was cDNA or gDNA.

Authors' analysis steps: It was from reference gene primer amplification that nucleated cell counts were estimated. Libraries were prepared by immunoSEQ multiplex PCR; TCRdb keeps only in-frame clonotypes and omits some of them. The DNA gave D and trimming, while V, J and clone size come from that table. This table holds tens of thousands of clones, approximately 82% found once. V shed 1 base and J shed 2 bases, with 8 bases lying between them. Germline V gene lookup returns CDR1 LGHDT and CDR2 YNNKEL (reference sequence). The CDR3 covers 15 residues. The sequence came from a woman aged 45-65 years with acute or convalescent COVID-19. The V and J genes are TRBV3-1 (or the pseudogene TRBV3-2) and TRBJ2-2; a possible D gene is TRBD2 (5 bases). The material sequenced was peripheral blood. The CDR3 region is CASSQVRANTGELFF. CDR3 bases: TGTGCCAGCAGCCAAGTGCGGGCTAACACCGGGGAGCTGTTTTTT.